Each of the 3 T cell receptor beta chains below was sequenced from the same sample in a study of blood T cells in healthy people across ages. PCR was performed a second time for about 7 to 11 cycles using a sample-barcoded 5' primer and a J-beta primer mix. One entry per CDR3 protein results from TCRdb running MiXCR on the 5' RACE reads. The sample lists about 1.7 million distinct CDR3 sequences; roughly 27% were seen once. Sequences were obtained from blood. These receptors all come from a woman younger than 45 in good health.

This clonotype has a handful of counts. The J gene is TRBJ2-6, the V gene TRBV3-1; D is ambiguous. The V gene's germline CDR1 is LGHDT and CDR2 YNNKEL (reference sequence). Trimming shortened V by 4 bases and J by 12 bases, and 10 bases separated the two germline ends. CDR3 length: 12 residues. The CDR3 DNA reads TGTGCCAGCAGCCTCCGATCCCGCGTCCTGACTTTC. Encoded protein: CASSLRSRVLTF.

The genes are TRBV7-6 and TRBJ2-5; no definite D call. CDR3 length: 16 amino acids. Looked up from germline, CDR1 is SGHVS and CDR2 is FNYEAQ. V was cut by 6 bases and J by 0 bases, with 17 bases left in between. The CDR3 bases are TGTGCCAGCAGTAAGAAGCAGATTTTTTACCAAGAGACCCAGTACTTC. Protein: CASSKKQIFYQETQYF.

The rearrangement links TRBV5-1 to TRBJ2-1, with D possibly being TRBD1 (5 bases). The length of the CDR3 is 14 residues. V shed 2 bases and J shed 3 bases, with 9 bases lying between them. Germline loops: CDR1 SGHRS, CDR2 YFSETQ. The CDR3 nucleotides are TGCGCCAGCAGCTTCACGCAGGGCTACAATGAGCAGTTCTTC. This translates into CASSFTQGYNEQFF.